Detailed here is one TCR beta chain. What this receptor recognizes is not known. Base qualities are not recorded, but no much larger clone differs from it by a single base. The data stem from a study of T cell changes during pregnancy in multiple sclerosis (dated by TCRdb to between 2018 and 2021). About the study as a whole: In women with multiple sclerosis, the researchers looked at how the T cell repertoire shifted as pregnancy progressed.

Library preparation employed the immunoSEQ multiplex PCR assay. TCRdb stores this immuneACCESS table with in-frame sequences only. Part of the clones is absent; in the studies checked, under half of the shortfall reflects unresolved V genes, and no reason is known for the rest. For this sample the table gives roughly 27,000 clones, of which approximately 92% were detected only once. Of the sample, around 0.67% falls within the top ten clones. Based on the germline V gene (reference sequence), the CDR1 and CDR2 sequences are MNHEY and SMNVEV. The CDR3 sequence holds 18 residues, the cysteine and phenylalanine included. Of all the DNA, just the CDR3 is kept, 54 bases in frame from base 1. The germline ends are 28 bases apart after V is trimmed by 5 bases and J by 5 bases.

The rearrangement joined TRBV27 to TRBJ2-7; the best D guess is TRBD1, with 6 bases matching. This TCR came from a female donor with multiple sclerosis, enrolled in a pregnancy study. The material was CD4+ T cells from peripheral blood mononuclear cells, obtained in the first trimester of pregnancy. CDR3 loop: CASSPTFSQGTGLNEQYF. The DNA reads TGTGCCAGCAGTCCAACGTTCAGTCAGGGGACCGGGCTGAACGAGCAGTACTTC.